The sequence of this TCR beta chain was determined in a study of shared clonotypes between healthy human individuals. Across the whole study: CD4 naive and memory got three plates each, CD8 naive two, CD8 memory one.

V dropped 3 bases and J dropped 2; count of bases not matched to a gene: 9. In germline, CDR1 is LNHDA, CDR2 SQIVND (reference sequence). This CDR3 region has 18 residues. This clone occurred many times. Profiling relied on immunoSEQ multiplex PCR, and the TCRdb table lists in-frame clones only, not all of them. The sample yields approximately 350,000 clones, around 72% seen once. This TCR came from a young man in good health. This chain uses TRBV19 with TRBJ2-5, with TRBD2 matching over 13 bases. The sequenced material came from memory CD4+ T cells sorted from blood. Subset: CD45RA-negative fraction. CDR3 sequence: CASSIRTSGSLLQETQYF. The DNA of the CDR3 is TGTGCCAGTAGTATCCGGACTAGCGGGAGTTTGCTTCAAGAGACCCAGTACTTC. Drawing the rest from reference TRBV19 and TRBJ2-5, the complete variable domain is DGGITQSPKYLFRKEGQNVTLSCEQNLNHDAMYWYRQDPGQGLRLIYYSQIVNDFQKGDIAEGYSVSREKKESFPLTVTSAQKNPTAFYLCASSIRTSGSLLQETQYFGPGTRLLVL.